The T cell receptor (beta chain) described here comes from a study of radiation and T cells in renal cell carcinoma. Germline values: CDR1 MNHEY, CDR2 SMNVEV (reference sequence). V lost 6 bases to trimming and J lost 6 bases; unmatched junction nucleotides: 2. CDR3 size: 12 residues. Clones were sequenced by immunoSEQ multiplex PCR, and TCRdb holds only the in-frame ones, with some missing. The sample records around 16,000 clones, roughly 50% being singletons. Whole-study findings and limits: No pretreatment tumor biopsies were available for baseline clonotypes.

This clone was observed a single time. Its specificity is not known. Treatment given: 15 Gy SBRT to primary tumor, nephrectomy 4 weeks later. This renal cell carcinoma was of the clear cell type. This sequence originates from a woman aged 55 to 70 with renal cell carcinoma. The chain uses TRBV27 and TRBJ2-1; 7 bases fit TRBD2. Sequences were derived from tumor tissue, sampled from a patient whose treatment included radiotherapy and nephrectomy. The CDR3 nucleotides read TGTGCCAGCAGCGGGAGGTTCAATGAGCAGTTCTTC. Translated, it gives CASSGRFNEQFF.